The 9 T cell receptor beta chains reported below all come from one sample, sequenced in a study of metastatic and nonmetastatic thyroid tumors. Thyroid surgery was preceded by no treatment in any patient. TCRdb re-called clones from the PCR reads using MiXCR. The profile shows about 92,000 clones, approximately 15% of them singletons. The material sequenced was blood. The source is a female donor with papillary thyroid cancer or a benign thyroid nodule (not recorded which). Some clones in this sample may be carry-over from other donors' samples.

This clone was picked up many times. The V gene is TRBV12-3 or TRBV12-4, the J gene TRBJ1-1; tentative D call: TRBD1 (5 bases). Trimming shortened V by 6 bases and J by 3 bases, and 17 bases separated the two germline ends. The CDR3 is made up of 15 amino acids. The chain's CDR3 is CASRDRGPRYTEAFF. CDR3 nucleotides: TGTGCCAGCAGGGATCGGGGCCCACGGTACACTGAAGCTTTCTTT.

This clone has just a few counts. The junction shows a germline mismatch at one end, possibly a read error. The chain has TRBV19 and TRBJ2-7, with a weak D call TRBD2 (6 bases). The CDR3 is made up of 14 amino acids. Germline CDR1 is LNHDA and CDR2 is SQIVND (reference sequence). The CDR3 bases are TGCGCCAGTAGTGGCCGGCTAGCGTGGTACGAGCAGTACTTC. Its translation is CASSGRLAWYEQYF.

About this clone: One end of the junction fails to match germline, which may point to a read error. This chain joins TRBV12-3 or TRBV12-4 and TRBJ1-5; maybe TRBD1 (6 bases). This CDR3 has 12 residues. CDR3 sequence reads: CARTRGGQPKHF. CDR3 bases: TGTGCCAGAACCCGAGGGGGTCAGCCCAAGCATTTT.

In its sample, this clone was seen many times. The V and J genes are TRBV6-1 and TRBJ1-2; TRBD1 matches at 9 bases. Germline assignment: CDR1 MNHNS and CDR2 SASEGT. The junction had 11 bases not matched to a gene; V was cut back by 8 bases and J by 7 bases. This CDR3 region has 14 residues. CDR3 coding DNA: TGTGCCAGCCTTGGACAGGGGAGGTTGGTTGGCTACACCTTC. Translation gives CASLGQGRLVGYTF.

The table lists this clone with a few counts. The chain carries TRBV4-1 and TRBJ1-1, with D hard to call. In germline, CDR1 is MGHRA, CDR2 YSYEKL. V shed 5 bases and J shed 3 bases, with 19 bases lying between them. This CDR3 comprises 16 residues. The DNA of the CDR3 is TGCGCCAGCAGCTTAAAAGGGTTAAGAGGGCACACTGAAGCTTTCTTT. It yields the protein CASSLKGLRGHTEAFF.

On this clone itself: A much larger clone is a single base away; this may be a read error. Additional DNA sequences in this sample encode the identical CDR3. The gene calls are TRBV2 and TRBJ2-3; 9 nucleotides line up with TRBD1. The CDR3 consists of 15 residues. Germline lookup yields CDR1 SNHLY and CDR2 FYNNEI. The CDR3 loop is CASSVGGQGTDTQYF. In DNA, the CDR3 is TGTGCCAGCAGTGTCGGGGGACAGGGAACGGATACCCAGTATTTT.

This clone was counted many times. Within the sample, other DNA sequences also encode this same CDR3. The chain combines TRBV7-2 with TRBJ2-7, with D uncertain. CDR1 and CDR2 from the germline V gene are SGHTA and FQGNSA. The V and J ends lost 2 bases and 2 bases respectively, with 10 bases between them. The CDR3 has 14 amino acids. The CDR3 here is CASSLPQTPYEQYF. In DNA form, the CDR3 reads TGTGCCAGCAGCTTACCTCAGACCCCCTACGAGCAGTACTTC.

This clone was counted many times. This chain connects TRBV25-1 to TRBJ1-3; no definite D call. Germline CDR1 reads MGHDK; CDR2 reads SYGVNS. The V and J ends lost 3 bases and 2 bases respectively, with 14 bases between them. The CDR3 is 16 residues long. For the CDR3, the DNA is TGTGCCAGCAGTGAGGGCAGTGGCTTCCCTGGAAACACCATATATTTT. This translates into CASSEGSGFPGNTIYF.

This clone was picked up many times. V usage is TRBV5-1 and J usage is TRBJ2-3; 12 bases map to TRBD2. V lost 0 bases to trimming and J lost 5 bases; unmatched junction nucleotides: 4. CDR3 length: 16 amino acids. Germline values: CDR1 SGHRS, CDR2 YFSETQ. CDR3 bases: TGCGCCAGCAGCTTGGAGCCACTAGCGGGGGGAGATACGCAGTATTTT. Its protein is CASSLEPLAGGDTQYF.